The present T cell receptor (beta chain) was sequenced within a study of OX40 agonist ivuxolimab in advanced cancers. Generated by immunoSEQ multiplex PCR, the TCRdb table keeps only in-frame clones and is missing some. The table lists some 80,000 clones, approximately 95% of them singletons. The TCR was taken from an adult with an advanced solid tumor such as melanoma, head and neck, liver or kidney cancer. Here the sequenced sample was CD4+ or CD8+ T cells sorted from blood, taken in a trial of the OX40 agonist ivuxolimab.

CDR3 sequence: CASSQEPGNEQFF. The CDR3 DNA reads TGTGCCAGCAGCCAAGAACCCGGCAATGAGCAGTTCTTC. V and J are TRBV4-2 and TRBJ2-1; D is ambiguous. Germline CDR1 and CDR2: LGHNA and YNFKEQ. Trimming stripped 0 bases from V and 6 bases from J, with 6 bases between. The CDR3 is made up of 13 amino acids.